The 15 T cell receptor beta chains reported below all come from one sample, sequenced in a study of technical replicates of blood from several donors listed by TCRdb under 2017. Library creation used the immunoSEQ multiplex PCR assay. TCRdb re-hosts the immuneACCESS table, in-frame sequences only. Its copies lack some clones; in the studies checked, an unresolved V gene accounts for under half of them, and the cause for the rest is not known. The sample records more than 70,000 clones, roughly 93% of which are singletons. About 0.26% of the sample belongs to the ten largest clones. Sequencing was done on a sample of T cells isolated from PBMCs. All receptors come from a human donor in good health.

V usage is TRBV9 and J usage is TRBJ1-1, with 7 bases that match TRBD1. CDR1 SGDLS and CDR2 YYNGEE come from the germline V gene. The CDR3 is 15 amino acids. Germline trimming cut 0 bases from V and 2 bases from J; bases unmatched to any gene: 4. This chain's CDR3 is CASSVVGTANTEAFF. The CDR3 DNA reads as TGTGCCAGCAGCGTAGTCGGGACAGCAAACACTGAAGCTTTCTTT.

The chain recombines TRBV6-4 with TRBJ2-7; 12 positions match TRBD2. J was trimmed by 3 bases and V by 3 bases; bases with no gene match: 6. CDR3 length: 16 amino acids. Germline CDR1 is MRHNA and CDR2 is SNTAGT. In DNA, the CDR3 is TGTGCCAGCAGTGATCCGACTAGCGGGGGTATCTACGAGCAGTACTTC. This gives the protein CASSDPTSGGIYEQYF.

The V and J genes are TRBV6-1 and TRBJ2-1; 7 bases line up with TRBD2. This CDR3 contains 15 residues. CDR1 MNHNS and CDR2 SASEGT come from the germline V gene. After removal of 7 bases from V and 2 bases from J, the junction contained 8 bases not matched to a gene. CDR3 in amino acids: CASNGRTRPYNEQFF. The CDR3 nucleotides are TGTGCCAGCAACGGGAGGACTCGCCCCTACAATGAGCAGTTCTTC.

This clone was observed a single time. This chain connects TRBV18 to TRBJ1-2; 7 nucleotides match TRBD1. The CDR3 sequence is 13 residues long. Germline CDR1 KGHSH, CDR2 LQKENI. The V segment lost 2 bases and the J segment 8 bases; nucleotides outside the gene matches: 5. This CDR3 reads CASSPRQGEGYTF. The CDR3 DNA reads TGTGCCAGCTCACCAAGGCAGGGGGAAGGCTACACCTTC.

This chain links TRBV7-9 with TRBJ2-6, with D hard to call. Germline V CDR1 and CDR2: SEHNR, FQNEAQ (reference sequence). The CDR3 loop spans 13 amino acids. The V end was cut by 3 bases, the J end by 8 bases, with 8 bases between. The CDR3 sequence is CASSFDSPNVLTF. In DNA form, the CDR3 reads TGTGCCAGCAGCTTCGATAGTCCCAACGTCCTGACTTTC.

The chain has TRBV7-9 and TRBJ2-7, with TRBD1 matching 7 bases. Germline CDR1 is SEHNR and CDR2 is FQNEAQ (reference sequence). The CDR3 loop spans 15 amino acids. V shed 2 bases, J shed 7 bases, and the junction held 11 bases outside the gene matches. The CDR3 here is CASSLSSDRYWEQYF. The DNA of the CDR3 is TGTGCCAGCAGCTTATCTTCGGACAGGTACTGGGAGCAGTACTTC. Using reference TRBV7-9 and TRBJ2-7 for the parts outside the CDR3, the full variable domain is DTGVSQNPRHKITKRGQNVTFRCDPISEHNRLYWYRQTLGQGPEFLTYFQNEAQLEKSRLLSDRFSAERPKGSFSTLEIQRTEQGDSAMYLCASSLSSDRYWEQYFGPGTRLTVT.

The chain has TRBV4-1 and TRBJ2-1; 9 nucleotides align to TRBD2. Germline V lookup: CDR1 MGHRA, CDR2 YSYEKL. With 3 bases clipped from V and 7 bases from J, the junction kept 7 bases outside the gene matches. CDR3 size: 15 residues. The CDR3 bases are TGCGCCAGCAGCCAGGTAGCGGGAGAAATGAATGAGCAGTTCTTC. Amino acids: CASSQVAGEMNEQFF.

In this sample, this clone turned up a few times. The gene calls are TRBV5-1 and TRBJ2-1; 11 nucleotides align to TRBD1. CDR1 and CDR2 (germline): SGHRS, YFSETQ. The CDR3 loop spans 16 amino acids. V lost 3 bases, J lost 12 bases, and 14 bases stayed unmatched. CDR3 in amino acids: CASSSLTGTGGSRQFF. DNA of the CDR3: TGCGCCAGCAGCTCTTTAACCGGGACAGGGGGAAGTCGGCAGTTCTTC.

The genes are TRBV11-2 and TRBJ2-1; 7 nucleotides match TRBD2. Germline trimming cut 3 bases from V and 7 bases from J; bases unmatched to any gene: 15. Germline V gene lookup returns CDR1 SGHAT and CDR2 FQNNGV. There are 17 residues in the CDR3. The DNA of the CDR3 is TGTGCCAGCAGCTTCTTCGAGGGCGGGAGAAAAAAGAATGAGCAGTTCTTC. This encodes CASSFFEGGRKKNEQFF.

This rearrangement joins TRBV29-1 to TRBJ1-1, with D unresolved. The length of the CDR3 is 10 residues. Trimming removed 6 bases at V and 2 bases at J, with 4 bases between. Germline V gene sequence: CDR1 SQVTM, CDR2 ANQGSEA. This chain's CDR3 is CSVLNTEAFF. The CDR3, as DNA: TGCAGCGTCTTAAACACTGAAGCTTTCTTT.

The genes are TRBV6-5 and TRBJ1-1, with TRBD1 identical over 10 bases. The J segment lost 7 bases and the V segment lost 2 bases, leaving 7 bases of the junction unmatched. This CDR3 is built from 15 residues. CDR1 is MNHEY, CDR2 SVGAGI, per germline. CDR3 sequence reads: CASSYRDRGPDEAFF. The CDR3, as DNA: TGTGCCAGCAGTTACAGGGACAGGGGACCTGATGAAGCTTTCTTT.

V is TRBV28 and J is TRBJ1-4, with 8 positions matching TRBD1. Losses at the gene ends were 8 bases for V and 7 bases for J; bases not matched to a gene: 12. This CDR3 is built from 15 residues. Germline-derived CDR1 and CDR2 are MDHEN and SYDVKM. The CDR3 spells CASSDPGTGLEKLFF. For the CDR3, the DNA is TGTGCCAGCTCGGATCCGGGGACAGGACTTGAAAAACTGTTTTTT.

CDR3 coding DNA: TGTGCCAGCACTTCTATCAACTCCTACGAGCAGTACTTC. This translates into CASTSINSYEQYF. The V call is TRBV6-1, the J call TRBJ2-7; no clear D gene. Germline V gene sequence: CDR1 MNHNS, CDR2 SASEGT. V was trimmed by 7 bases and J by 0 bases, leaving 10 bases between them. The CDR3 has 13 residues.

The J gene is TRBJ1-5, the V gene TRBV10-2; D call uncertain. Germline V gene data show CDR1 as WSHSY and CDR2 as SAAADI. V was cut by 6 bases and J by 10 bases, with 19 bases left in between. The CDR3 length is 14 residues. The CDR3, as DNA: TGCGCCAGCAGCGGAGGGTTAATCCCCCATCCCCAGCATTTT. This translates into CASSGGLIPHPQHF.

The chain combines TRBV5-8 with TRBJ2-7; 11 bases fit TRBD2. Germline lookup yields CDR1 SGHTS and CDR2 YDEGEE. The CDR3 is made up of 17 amino acids. Trimming cost V 3 bases and J 1 base; bases outside gene matches: 9. The CDR3 is CASSSHLTSGVSYEQYF. Here the CDR3 DNA reads TGTGCCAGCAGCTCTCATTTGACTAGCGGGGTATCCTACGAGCAGTACTTC. Combining the CDR3 with reference TRBV5-8 and TRBJ2-7 gives the whole variable domain EAGVTQSPTHLIKTRGQQATLRCSPISGHTSVYWYQQALGLGLQFLLWYDEGEERNRGNFPPRFSGRQFPNYSSELNVNALELEDSALYLCASSSHLTSGVSYEQYFGPGTRLTVT.